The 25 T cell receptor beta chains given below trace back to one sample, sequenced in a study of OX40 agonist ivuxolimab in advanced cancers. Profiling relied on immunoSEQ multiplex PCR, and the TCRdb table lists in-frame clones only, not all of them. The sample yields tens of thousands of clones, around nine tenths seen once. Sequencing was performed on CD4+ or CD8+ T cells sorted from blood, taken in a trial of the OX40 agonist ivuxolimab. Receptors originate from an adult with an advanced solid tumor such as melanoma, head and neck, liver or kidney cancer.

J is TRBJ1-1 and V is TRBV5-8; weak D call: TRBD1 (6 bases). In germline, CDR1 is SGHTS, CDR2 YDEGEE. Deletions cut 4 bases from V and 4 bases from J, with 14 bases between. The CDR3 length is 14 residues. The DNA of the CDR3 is TGTGCCAGCAGCAGCCTAACAGGGCCCACTGAAGCTTTCTTT. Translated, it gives CASSSLTGPTEAFF.

The chain's CDR3 is CASSLAENTEAFF. The CDR3 bases are TGTGCCAGCAGCTTAGCGGAGAACACTGAAGCTTTCTTT. V usage is TRBV11-2 and J usage is TRBJ1-1, with D hard to call. Between the trimmed V and J ends, which lost 1 base and 1 base, there was a span of 4 bases. Looked up from germline, CDR1 is SGHAT and CDR2 is FQNNGV. The CDR3 has 13 amino acids.

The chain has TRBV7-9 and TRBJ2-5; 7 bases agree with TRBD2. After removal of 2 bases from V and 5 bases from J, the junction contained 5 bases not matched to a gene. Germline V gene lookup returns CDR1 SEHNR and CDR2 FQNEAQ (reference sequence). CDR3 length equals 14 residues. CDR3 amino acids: CASSLWEGRETQYF. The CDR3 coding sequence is TGTGCCAGCAGCTTATGGGAGGGACGGGAGACCCAGTACTTC. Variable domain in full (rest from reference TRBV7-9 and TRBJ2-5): DTGVSQNPRHKITKRGQNVTFRCDPISEHNRLYWYRQTLGQGPEFLTYFQNEAQLEKSRLLSDRFSAERPKGSFSTLEIQRTEQGDSAMYLCASSLWEGRETQYFGPGTRLLVL.

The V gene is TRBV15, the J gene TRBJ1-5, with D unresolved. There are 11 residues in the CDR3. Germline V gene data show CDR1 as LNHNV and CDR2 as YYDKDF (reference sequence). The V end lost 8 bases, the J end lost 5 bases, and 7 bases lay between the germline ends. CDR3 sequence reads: CATCLYQPQHF. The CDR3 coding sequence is TGTGCCACCTGTCTGTATCAGCCCCAGCATTTT.

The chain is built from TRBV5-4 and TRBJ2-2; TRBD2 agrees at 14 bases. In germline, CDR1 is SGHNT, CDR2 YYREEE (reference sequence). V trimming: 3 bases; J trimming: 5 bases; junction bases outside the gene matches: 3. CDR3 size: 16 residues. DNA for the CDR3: TGTGCCAGCAGCTCCGGACTAGCGGGGGGAACCGGGGAGCTGTTTTTT. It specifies CASSSGLAGGTGELFF.

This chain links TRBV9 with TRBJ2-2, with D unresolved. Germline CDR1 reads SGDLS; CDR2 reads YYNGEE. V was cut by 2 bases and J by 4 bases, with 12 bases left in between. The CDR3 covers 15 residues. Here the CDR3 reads CASSVLSAATGELFF. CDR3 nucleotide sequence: TGTGCCAGCAGCGTGTTAAGCGCAGCCACCGGGGAGCTGTTTTTT.

The CDR3 nucleotides are TGTGCCAGCAGCTTGGGTAAAGGGACAGAACATTACTTC. Protein sequence: CASSLGKGTEHYF. The chain links TRBV5-4 to TRBJ2-7, with 7 bases lining up with TRBD1. This CDR3 contains 13 residues. Trimming cost V 0 bases and J 13 bases; bases outside gene matches: 10. Germline-derived CDR1 and CDR2 are SGHNT and YYREEE (reference sequence).

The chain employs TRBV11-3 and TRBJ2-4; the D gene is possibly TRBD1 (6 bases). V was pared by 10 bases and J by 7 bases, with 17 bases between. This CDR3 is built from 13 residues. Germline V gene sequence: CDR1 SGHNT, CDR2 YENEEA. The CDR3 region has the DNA TGTGCCAACCCTACAGGGCAAATGAACATTCAGTACTTC. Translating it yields CANPTGQMNIQYF.

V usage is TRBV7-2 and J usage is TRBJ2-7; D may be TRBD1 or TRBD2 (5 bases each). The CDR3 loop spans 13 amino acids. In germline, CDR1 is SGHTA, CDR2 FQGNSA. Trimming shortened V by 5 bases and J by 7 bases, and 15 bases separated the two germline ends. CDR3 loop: CASSPPGLLEQYF. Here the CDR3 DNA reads TGTGCCAGCAGCCCGCCGGGGCTTTTGGAGCAGTACTTC.

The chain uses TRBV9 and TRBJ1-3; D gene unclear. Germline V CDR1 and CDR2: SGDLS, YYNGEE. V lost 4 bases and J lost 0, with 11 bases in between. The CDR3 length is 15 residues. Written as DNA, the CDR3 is TGTGCCAGCAGCCCATCGACGGACTCTGGAAACACCATATATTTT. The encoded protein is CASSPSTDSGNTIYF. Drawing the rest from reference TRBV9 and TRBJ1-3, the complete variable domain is DSGVTQTPKHLITATGQRVTLRCSPRSGDLSVYWYQQSLDQGLQFLIQYYNGEERAKGNILERFSAQQFPDLHSELNLSSLELGDSALYFCASSPSTDSGNTIYFGEGSWLTVV.

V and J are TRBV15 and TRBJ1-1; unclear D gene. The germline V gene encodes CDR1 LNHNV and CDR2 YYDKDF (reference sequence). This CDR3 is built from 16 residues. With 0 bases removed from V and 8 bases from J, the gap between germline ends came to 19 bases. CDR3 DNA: TGTGCCACCAGCAGAGATTCCCATAACAGACCGGGGGAAGCTTTCTTT. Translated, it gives CATSRDSHNRPGEAFF.

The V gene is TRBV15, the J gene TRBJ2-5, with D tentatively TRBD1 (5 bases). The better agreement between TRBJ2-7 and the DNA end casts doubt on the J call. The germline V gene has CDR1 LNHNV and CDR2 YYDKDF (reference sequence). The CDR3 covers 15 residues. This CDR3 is CATSRDRQSSYEQYF. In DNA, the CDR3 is TGTGCCACCAGCAGAGATAGACAGTCCTCCTACGAGCAGTACTTC.

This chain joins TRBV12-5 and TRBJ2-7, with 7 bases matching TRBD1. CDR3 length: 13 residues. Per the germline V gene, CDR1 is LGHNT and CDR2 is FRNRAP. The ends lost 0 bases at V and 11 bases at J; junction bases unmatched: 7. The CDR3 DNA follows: TGTGCTAGTGGTTTGGTAGGGGGCCACGGGAAGTACTTC. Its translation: CASGLVGGHGKYF.

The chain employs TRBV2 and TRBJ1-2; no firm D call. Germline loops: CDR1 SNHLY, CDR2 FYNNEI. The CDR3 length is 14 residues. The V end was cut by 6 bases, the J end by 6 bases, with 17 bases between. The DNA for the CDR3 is TGTGCCAGCAGCGGTTCGGGCCAGGAGGATGGCTACACCTTC. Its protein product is CASSGSGQEDGYTF.

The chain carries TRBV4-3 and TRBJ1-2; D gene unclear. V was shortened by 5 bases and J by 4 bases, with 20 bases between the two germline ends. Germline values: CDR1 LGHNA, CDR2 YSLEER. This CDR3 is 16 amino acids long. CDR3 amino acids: CASSCLRTRKTYGYTF. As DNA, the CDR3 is TGCGCCAGCAGCTGTTTAAGGACGCGAAAGACCTATGGCTACACCTTC.

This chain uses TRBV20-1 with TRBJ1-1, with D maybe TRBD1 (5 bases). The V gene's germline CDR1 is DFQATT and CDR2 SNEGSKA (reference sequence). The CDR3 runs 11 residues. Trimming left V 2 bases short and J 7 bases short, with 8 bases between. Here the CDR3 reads CSARRGLEAFF. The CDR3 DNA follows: TGCAGTGCTAGACGGGGACTTGAAGCTTTCTTT.

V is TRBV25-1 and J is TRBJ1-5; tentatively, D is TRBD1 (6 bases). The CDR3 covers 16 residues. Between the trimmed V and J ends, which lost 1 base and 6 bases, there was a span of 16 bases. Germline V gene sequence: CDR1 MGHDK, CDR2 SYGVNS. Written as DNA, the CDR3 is TGTGCCAGCAGTGAATTGCCCCACAGGGTGCTTCAGCCCCAGCATTTT. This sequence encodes CASSELPHRVLQPQHF.

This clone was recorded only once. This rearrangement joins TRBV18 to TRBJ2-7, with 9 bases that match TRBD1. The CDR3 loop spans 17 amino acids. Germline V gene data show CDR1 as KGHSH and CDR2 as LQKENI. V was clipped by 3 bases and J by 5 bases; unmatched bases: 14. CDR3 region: CASSPPNLRQGGNEQYF. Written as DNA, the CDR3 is TGTGCCAGCTCACCCCCAAACCTTCGACAGGGGGGCAACGAGCAGTACTTC.

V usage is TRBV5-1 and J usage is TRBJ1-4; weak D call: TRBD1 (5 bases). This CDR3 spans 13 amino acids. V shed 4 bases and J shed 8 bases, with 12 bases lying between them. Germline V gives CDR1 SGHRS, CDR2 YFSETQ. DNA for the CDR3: TGCGCCAGCAGCCTCCGTCAGGGAGAAAAACTGTTTTTT. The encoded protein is CASSLRQGEKLFF. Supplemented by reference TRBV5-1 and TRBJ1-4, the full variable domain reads KAGVTQTPRYLIKTRGQQVTLSCSPISGHRSVSWYQQTPGQGLQFLFEYFSETQRNKGNFPGRFSGRQFSNSRSEMNVSTLELGDSALYLCASSLRQGEKLFFGSGTQLSVL.

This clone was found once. CDR3 protein: CASSPKGDTEAFF. The CDR3 DNA sequence: TGTGCCAGCTCACCGAAGGGAGACACTGAAGCTTTCTTT. The genes are TRBV18 and TRBJ1-1; D is ambiguous. The CDR3 has 13 amino acids. Looked up from germline, CDR1 is KGHSH and CDR2 is LQKENI. V lost 3 bases, J lost 3 bases, and 8 bases lay in between.

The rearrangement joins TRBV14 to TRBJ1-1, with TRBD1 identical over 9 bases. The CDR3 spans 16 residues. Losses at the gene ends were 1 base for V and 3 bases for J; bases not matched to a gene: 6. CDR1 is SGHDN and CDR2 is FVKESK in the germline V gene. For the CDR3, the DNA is TGTGCCAGCAGCCAAGTAACAGGGGGCTGGCACACTGAAGCTTTCTTT. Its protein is CASSQVTGGWHTEAFF.

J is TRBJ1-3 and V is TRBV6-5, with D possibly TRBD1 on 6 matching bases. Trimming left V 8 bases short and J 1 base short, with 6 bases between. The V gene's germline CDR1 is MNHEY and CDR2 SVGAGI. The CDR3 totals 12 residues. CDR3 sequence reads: CASGTSGNTIYF. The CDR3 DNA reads TGTGCCAGCGGGACATCTGGAAACACCATATATTTT.

The CDR3 nucleotides read TGTGCCAGCAGACCCCTACGCAGGGGGGAAGAGACTGAAGCTTTCTTT. Protein sequence: CASRPLRRGEETEAFF. The chain combines TRBV5-8 with TRBJ1-1; 7 nucleotides agree with TRBD1. Germline V gene sequence: CDR1 SGHTS, CDR2 YDEGEE. V dropped 5 bases and J dropped 5; count of bases not matched to a gene: 15. There are 16 residues in the CDR3.

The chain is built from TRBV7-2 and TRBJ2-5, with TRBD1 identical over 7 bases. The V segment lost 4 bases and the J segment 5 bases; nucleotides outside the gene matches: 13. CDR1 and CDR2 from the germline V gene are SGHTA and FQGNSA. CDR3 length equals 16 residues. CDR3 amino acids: CASSSAGTVKWETQYF. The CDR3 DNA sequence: TGTGCCAGCAGCTCGGCCGGGACAGTAAAATGGGAGACCCAGTACTTC.

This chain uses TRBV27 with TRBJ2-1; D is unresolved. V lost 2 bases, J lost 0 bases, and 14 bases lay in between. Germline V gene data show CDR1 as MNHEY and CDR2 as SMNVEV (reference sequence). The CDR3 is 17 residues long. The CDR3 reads CASSLVWRLSSYNEQFF. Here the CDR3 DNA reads TGTGCCAGCAGTTTAGTTTGGCGGCTAAGCTCCTACAATGAGCAGTTCTTC.